Here is one T cell receptor beta chain with its context. The data stem from a study of blood T cell repertoires in COVID-19. Only in-frame clones appear in the TCRdb table, and some are missing; sequencing was by immunoSEQ multiplex PCR. Of about 190,000 clones listed, 70% to 85% are singletons. V lost 4 bases and J 5 bases, leaving 8 bases between the germline ends. CDR1 and CDR2 from the germline V gene are SGHTA and FQGNSA. There are 13 residues in the CDR3. The rearrangement links TRBV7-2 to TRBJ2-2; the D gene is possibly TRBD2 (6 bases). This TCR derives from a woman aged 25 to 39 who had recovered from COVID-19. The sequencing input was PBMCs or T cells enriched from blood (not recorded which). DNA for the CDR3: TGTGCCAGCAGCTCGAGCGGGACCGGGGAGCTGTTTTTT. This codes for CASSSSGTGELFF.